The 16 T cell receptor beta chains below all came from one sample that was sequenced in a study of immune evolution from preneoplasia to lung adenocarcinoma. Measured with immunoSEQ multiplex PCR; TCRdb has only the in-frame clones, and not every one. Of about 6,100 clones in the sample, nearly 80% are singletons; the top ten hold 3%. Source material: FFPE minimally invasive lung adenocarcinoma tissue. The receptors were sampled from a person aged 60-79 years with lung adenocarcinoma.

This clone was seen a single time. The V gene is TRBV7-9, the J gene TRBJ2-7; 12 bases match TRBD2. The CDR3 loop spans 19 amino acids. V shed 2 bases and J 2 bases; nucleotides not matched to a gene: 13. Germline-derived CDR1 and CDR2 are SEHNR and FQNEAQ (reference sequence). CDR3 nucleotide sequence: TGTGCCAGCAGCTTAACCGGACTAGCGGGAAACCCTCTGACCTACGAGCAGTACTTC. This encodes CASSLTGLAGNPLTYEQYF.

The J gene is TRBJ2-7, the V gene TRBV6-5; no firm D call. The CDR3 is made up of 14 amino acids. CDR1 is MNHEY and CDR2 is SVGAGI in the germline V gene. The V and J ends lost 5 bases and 1 base respectively, with 12 bases between them. The CDR3 DNA is TGTGCCAGCAGTCGGGCCAGGTTTTCCTACGAGCAGTACTTC. Protein sequence: CASSRARFSYEQYF.

CDR3 bases: TGTGCCAGCAGCCCCCATCAGGCGACCGGGGAGCTGTTTTTT. It encodes CASSPHQATGELFF. The V call is TRBV4-2, the J call TRBJ2-2; D unresolved. V was cut by 4 bases and J by 5 bases, with 11 bases left in between. Germline CDR1 is LGHNA and CDR2 is YNFKEQ. The CDR3 has 14 residues.

The rearrangement joins TRBV25-1 to TRBJ1-3, with 7 bases aligning to TRBD1. Germline V CDR1 and CDR2: MGHDK, SYGVNS. V lost 2 bases, J lost 3 bases, and 7 bases stayed unmatched. The CDR3 is made up of 16 amino acids. The CDR3 spells CASSEEGAWSGNTIYF. The CDR3 DNA sequence: TGTGCCAGCAGTGAAGAGGGGGCGTGGAGTGGAAACACCATATATTTT.

A few counts support this clone. The V gene is TRBV6-1, the J gene TRBJ1-2; D is unresolved. CDR3 length: 12 amino acids. Germline V gives CDR1 MNHNS, CDR2 SASEGT. V shed 6 bases and J shed 4 bases, with 9 bases lying between them. The CDR3: CASRQSFYGYTF. Written as DNA, the CDR3 is TGTGCCAGCAGACAGAGTTTCTATGGCTACACCTTC.

The chain couples TRBV28 to TRBJ2-2; no firm D call. CDR1 and CDR2 from the germline V gene are MDHEN and SYDVKM. V shed 6 bases and J shed 5 bases, with 10 bases lying between them. This CDR3 is built from 13 residues. The CDR3 reads CASSIGWTGELFF. The CDR3 coding sequence is TGTGCCAGCAGCATCGGGTGGACCGGGGAGCTGTTTTTT.

The CDR3 coding sequence is TGTGCCAGCTCACCCGCCAGGGGGAGCTACGAGCAGTACTTC. Translating gives CASSPARGSYEQYF. The chain couples TRBV18 to TRBJ2-7, with TRBD1 identical over 7 bases. Germline V CDR1 and CDR2: KGHSH, LQKENI. This CDR3 spans 14 amino acids. Unmatched junction bases numbered 5, after V lost 3 bases and J lost 3 bases.

The J gene is TRBJ1-2, the V gene TRBV2, with 9 bases identical to TRBD1. Germline assignment: CDR1 SNHLY and CDR2 FYNNEI. Unmatched junction bases numbered 10, after V lost 6 bases and J lost 8 bases. The CDR3 consists of 14 residues. CDR3 in DNA: TGTGCCAGCAGGGGACAGGGTTGGGTCGGGGGCTACACCTTC. This translates into CASRGQGWVGGYTF. Based on the CDR3 plus reference TRBV2 and TRBJ1-2, the full variable domain is EPEVTQTPSHQVTQMGQEVILRCVPISNHLYFYWYRQILGQKVEFLVSFYNNEISEKSEIFDDQFSVERPDGSNFTLKIRSTKLEDSAMYFCASRGQGWVGGYTFGSGTRLTVV.

This chain links TRBV5-1 with TRBJ2-7, with D perhaps matching TRBD1 or TRBD2 (6 bases each). Germline V gene data show CDR1 as SGHRS and CDR2 as YFSETQ. The CDR3 loop spans 15 amino acids. Trimming shortened V by 0 bases and J by 3 bases, and 13 bases separated the two germline ends. CDR3 nucleotide sequence: TGCGCCAGCAGCTTGGTCATGGGGGGCGGCTACGAGCAGTACTTC. Protein product: CASSLVMGGGYEQYF.

This clone appeared once. The chain links TRBV2 to TRBJ2-1; 7 bases line up with TRBD2. With 6 bases clipped from V and 1 base from J, the junction kept 6 bases outside the gene matches. This CDR3 spans 15 amino acids. Per the germline V gene, CDR1 is SNHLY and CDR2 is FYNNEI. The CDR3 nucleotides are TGTGCCAGCAGCCCCCTAGCGGCGTCCTACAATGAGCAGTTCTTC. Protein product: CASSPLAASYNEQFF. The complete variable domain, with remaining parts taken from reference TRBV2 and TRBJ2-1, reads EPEVTQTPSHQVTQMGQEVILRCVPISNHLYFYWYRQILGQKVEFLVSFYNNEISEKSEIFDDQFSVERPDGSNFTLKIRSTKLEDSAMYFCASSPLAASYNEQFFGPGTRLTVL.

The chain uses TRBV4-1 and TRBJ2-3; possibly TRBD1 or TRBD2 for D (5 bases each). The CDR3 spans 17 residues. CDR1 MGHRA and CDR2 YSYEKL come from the germline V gene. V was trimmed by 3 bases and J by 0 bases, leaving 16 bases between them. In DNA form, the CDR3 reads TGCGCCAGCAGCCAGGGGGTAGACGCGAGTAGCACAGATACGCAGTATTTT. This codes for CASSQGVDASSTDTQYF.

This clone is judged medium-sized. The V call is TRBV7-9, the J call TRBJ1-2; TRBD1 might be the D (5 bases). Germline values: CDR1 SEHNR, CDR2 FQNEAQ (reference sequence). Trimming removed 4 bases at V and 4 bases at J, with 7 bases between. The CDR3 sequence is 12 residues long. CDR3 in DNA: TGTGCCAGCAGCTCCGGGACCTATGGCTACACCTTC. It translates to CASSSGTYGYTF.

The gene calls are TRBV6-1 and TRBJ1-6, with 8 bases that match TRBD1. The CDR3 extends over 16 amino acids. The junction had 9 bases not matched to a gene; V was cut back by 4 bases and J by 7 bases. Germline CDR1 MNHNS, CDR2 SASEGT. The CDR3 here is CASSGRTGLYNSPLHF. The CDR3, as DNA: TGTGCCAGCAGTGGACGGACAGGGTTGTACAATTCACCCCTCCACTTT.

Notes on this clone: One end of the junction fails to match germline, which may point to a read error. V usage is TRBV7-7 and J usage is TRBJ1-1; D perhaps matches TRBD1 (6 bases). Germline loops: CDR1 SSHAT, CDR2 FNYEAQ (reference sequence). The CDR3 has 15 residues. The chain's CDR3 is CASSPGQLMNTEAFF. The CDR3 nucleotides read TGTGCTAGCAGCCCAGGACAGCTCATGAACACTGAAGCTTTCTTT.

This chain uses TRBV7-2 with TRBJ2-7; no reliable D call. CDR1 is SGHTA and CDR2 is FQGNSA in the germline V gene. CDR3 size: 15 residues. V was trimmed by 0 bases and J by 1 base, leaving 10 bases between them. CDR3 bases: TGTGCCAGCAGCTTAGCGCGGACCACATCCTACGAGCAGTACTTC. Its protein is CASSLARTTSYEQYF.

The genes are TRBV30 and TRBJ1-3; D unclear. V was clipped by 0 bases and J by 2 bases, with 5 bases between them. The germline V gene has CDR1 GTSNPN and CDR2 SVGIG (reference sequence). This CDR3 is 13 amino acids long. The CDR3 nucleotides read TGTGCCTGGAGTGTGACAACTGGAAACACCATATATTTT. Protein product: CAWSVTTGNTIYF.